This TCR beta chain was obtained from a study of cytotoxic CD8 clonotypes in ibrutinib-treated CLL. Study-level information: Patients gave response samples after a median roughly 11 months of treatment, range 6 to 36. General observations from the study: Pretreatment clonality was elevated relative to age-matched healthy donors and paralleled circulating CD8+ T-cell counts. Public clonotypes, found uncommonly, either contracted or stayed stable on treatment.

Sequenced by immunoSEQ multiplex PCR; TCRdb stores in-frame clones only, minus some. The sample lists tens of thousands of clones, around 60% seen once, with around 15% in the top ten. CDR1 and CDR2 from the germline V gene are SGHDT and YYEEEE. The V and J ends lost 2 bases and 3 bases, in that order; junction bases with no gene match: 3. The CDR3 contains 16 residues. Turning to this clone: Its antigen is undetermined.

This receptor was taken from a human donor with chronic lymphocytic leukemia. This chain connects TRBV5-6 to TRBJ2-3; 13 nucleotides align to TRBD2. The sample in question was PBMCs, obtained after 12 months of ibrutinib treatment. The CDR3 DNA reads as TGTGCCAGCAGCTTCCGGACTAGCGGGAGTACAGATACGCAGTATTTT. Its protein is CASSFRTSGSTDTQYF.